Listed below are T cell receptor beta chains from one sample, sequenced in a study of blood T cell repertoires in COVID-19. Sequencing used immunoSEQ multiplex PCR; TCRdb keeps in-frame clones, though not all of them. The sample lists under 250,000 clones, less than 85% occurring once. The sequencing input was peripheral blood. Receptor source: a woman between 70 and 85 years old with active or convalescent COVID-19. Each CDR3 is given with its conserved first and last residue. A D gene is named only where the DNA matches it firmly. Rows give clone size only sometimes, using once, few, many, or a class for an expanded clone.

J | V | D | length | size | CDR3 | DNA
TRBJ2-3 | TRBV6-5 | . | 14 | . | CASAPGLSTDTQYF | TGTGCCAGCGCTCCGGGACTCTCCACAGATACGCAGTATTTT
TRBJ2-5 | TRBV29-1 | TRBD2 | 14 | once | CSVAGGFGQETQYF | TGCAGCGTTGCGGGGGGGTTCGGTCAAGAGACCCAGTACTTC
TRBJ1-5 | TRBV30 | . | 14 | . | CAWSLGHSNQPQHF | TGTGCCTGGAGTCTCGGACATAGCAATCAGCCCCAGCATTTT
TRBJ1-5 | TRBV6-6 | . | 17 | . | CASSHINPAGSNQPQHF | TGTGCCAGCAGTCATATAAATCCCGCCGGGAGCAATCAGCCCCAGCATTTT
TRBJ2-7 | TRBV7-2 | . | 11 | few | CASSLRREQYF | TGTGCCAGCAGCTTAAGGCGGGAGCAGTACTTC
TRBJ1-2 | TRBV3-1/TRBV3-2 | . | 13 | . | CASSQDLNYGYTF | TGTGCCAGCAGCCAAGATCTCAACTATGGCTACACCTTC
TRBJ2-3 | TRBV3-1/TRBV3-2 | . | 17 | few | CASSYQAPGNPGDTQYF | TGTGCCAGCAGCTACCAAGCCCCCGGGAATCCTGGAGATACGCAGTATTTT
TRBJ1-5 | TRBV21-1 | . | 14 | . | CASSKGQGHQPQHF | TGTGCCAGCAGCAAAGGACAGGGCCATCAGCCCCAGCATTTT
TRBJ2-7 | TRBV24-1 | TRBD2 | 15 | . | CATSDSSGYSYEQYF | TGTGCCACCAGTGACTCTAGCGGCTACTCCTACGAGCAGTACTTC
TRBJ2-5 | TRBV30 | TRBD2 | 14 | . | CAWSGLAGFETQYF | TGTGCCTGGAGTGGCCTAGCGGGGTTTGAGACCCAGTACTTC
TRBJ1-4 | TRBV5-6 | . | 15 | . | CASSLATGANEKLFF | TGTGCCAGCAGCTTGGCTACGGGTGCGAATGAAAAACTGTTTTTT